This TCR beta chain was sequenced in a study of shared clonotypes between healthy human individuals. Overall study results and limits: The naive CD4 repertoires of several donors were compared, and approximately 5% of clonotypes were shared.

Positive CCR7 selection of CD45RO-negative cells yielded the naive CD8 cells, and terminally differentiated effector memory CD45RA+ cells were excluded. Sequencing was at deep level. The sorted-subset replicate PCRs were given around 200 ng DNA, which is about 30,000 T cell genomes. Profiling relied on immunoSEQ multiplex PCR, and the TCRdb table lists in-frame clones only, not all of them. The sample yields roughly 650,000 clones, roughly 96% seen once. Concerning this clone itself: Antigen: not known.

CDR1 MNHEY and CDR2 SVGAGI come from the germline V gene. V lost 6 bases and J lost 4; bases outside the gene matches: 7. The CDR3 contains 15 residues. The TCR was taken from a woman younger than 45 in good health. The chain uses TRBV6-5 and TRBJ1-4; TRBD1 agrees at 8 bases. Sample: naive CD8+ T cells sorted from blood. As DNA, the CDR3 is TGTGCCAGCAGGGCCGGGACAGGAGTTAATGAAAAACTGTTTTTT. Amino acid sequence: CASRAGTGVNEKLFF.